In its sample, the clone carrying this TCR beta chain was seen many times. No antigen is known for it. The data belong to a study of spatial heterogeneity in lung cancer. Findings and caveats of the study: Expanded TCRs classified as ubiquitous or regional were counted, and these counts tracked ubiquitous and regional nonsynonymous mutations, respectively. The study found that expanded intratumoral alpha and beta TCR counts tracked tumor mutation counts.

Described time point: sample taken at primary tumor resection. Germline V gene sequence: CDR1 SQVTM, CDR2 ANQGSEA. V shed 7 bases, J shed 4 bases, and the junction held 8 bases outside the gene matches. This CDR3 is built from 13 residues. From the 5' RACE reads, TCRdb called clonotypes with MiXCR, one entry per CDR3 protein. This table has about 27,000 distinct CDR3 sequences, approximately 7.7% appearing once. Sequenced material: lung tumor tissue, taken at surgery. The V and J genes are TRBV29-1 and TRBJ1-1; the match to TRBD1 covers 8 bases. The receptor's source is a male donor with early-stage non-small cell lung cancer. CDR3 sequence: CSASTGGSTEAFF. The CDR3 DNA follows: TGCAGCGCTTCAACAGGGGGGAGCACTGAAGCTTTCTTT.